This T cell receptor (beta chain) stems from a study of blood T cell repertoires in COVID-19. Study in general: Whether acute or convalescent, the COVID-19 samples came from the United States, Italy and Spain.

Living in about two dozen US areas, the participants were between about 18 and 90 years of age. Sequenced by immunoSEQ multiplex PCR; TCRdb stores in-frame clones only, minus some. The table records some 430,000 clones, 90% of them present only once. Germline CDR1 and CDR2: MNHEY and SMNVEV (reference sequence). The CDR3 length is 14 residues. Trimming at V came to 5 bases and at J to 7 bases, leaving 4 bases not matched to a gene. V is TRBV27 and J is TRBJ1-6, with 8 bases identical to TRBD1. What was sequenced was PBMCs or T cells enriched from blood (not recorded which). This receptor was obtained from a man between 18 and 29 years old who had recovered from COVID-19. CDR3 residues: CASSRQGRNSPLHF. DNA for the CDR3: TGTGCCAGCAGTCGACAGGGGAGGAATTCACCCCTCCACTTT.